Listed here are 25 T cell receptor beta chains from one sample, sequenced in a study of T cell clones after liver transplantation. The protocol was immunoSEQ multiplex PCR, while the TCRdb copy is restricted to in-frame clones and leaves out a portion. Of some 80,000 clones listed, roughly 80% are singletons. The source material was CD4+ T cells from blood, sampled less than 50 months after liver transplant. The source is a human patient who received a liver transplant. Some T cells may originate from the graft donor.

The chain uses TRBV6-1 and TRBJ1-2; D gene ambiguous. CDR1 is MNHNS, CDR2 SASEGT, per germline. With 7 bases removed from V and 4 bases from J, the gap between germline ends came to 16 bases. The CDR3 consists of 14 residues. The CDR3 is CASTEYGFSYGYTF. CDR3 DNA: TGTGCCAGCACCGAGTATGGGTTTAGCTATGGCTACACCTTC.

This sequence joins TRBV5-4 and TRBJ1-2; D call uncertain. Per germline, CDR1 SGHNT and CDR2 YYREEE (reference sequence). Trimming removed 4 bases at V and 5 bases at J, with 9 bases between. The CDR3 is 12 residues long. CDR3 sequence: CASSPVGYGYTF. Written as DNA, the CDR3 is TGTGCCAGCAGCCCCGTGGGGTATGGCTACACCTTC.

In its sample, this clone was seen a few times. The chain is built from TRBV6-5 and TRBJ1-5, with no clear D. Germline V gives CDR1 MNHEY, CDR2 SVGAGI. The CDR3 is 13 amino acids. The V end was cut by 6 bases, the J end by 0 bases, with 6 bases between. The CDR3 protein is CASRGTSNQPQHF. CDR3 in DNA: TGTGCCAGCAGGGGTACTAGCAATCAGCCCCAGCATTTT.

The V gene is TRBV9, the J gene TRBJ2-5; D is perhaps TRBD1 or TRBD2 (5 bases each). Germline CDR1 SGDLS, CDR2 YYNGEE. Trimming took off 1 base at V and 2 bases at J, with 12 bases between the two ends. This CDR3 spans 15 amino acids. CDR3 residues: CASSVTPGPQETQYF. The CDR3 DNA sequence: TGTGCCAGCAGCGTAACCCCGGGGCCGCAAGAGACCCAGTACTTC.

The CDR3 sequence: CASSLGRYSYEQYF. CDR3 bases: TGTGCCAGCAGCTTGGGACGATACTCCTACGAGCAGTACTTC. V is TRBV5-4 and J is TRBJ2-7, with D unresolved. Trimming shortened V by 0 bases and J by 0 bases, and 7 bases separated the two germline ends. CDR1 and CDR2 from the germline V gene are SGHNT and YYREEE (reference sequence). CDR3 length: 14 amino acids. The variable domain in full, completed from reference TRBV5-4 and TRBJ2-7, reads ETGVTQSPTHLIKTRGQQVTLRCSSQSGHNTVSWYQQALGQGPQFIFQYYREEENGRGNFPPRFSGLQFPNYSSELNVNALELDDSALYLCASSLGRYSYEQYFGPGTRLTVT.

The CDR3 is CASSLQGLSSNEQFF. DNA of the CDR3: TGTGCCAGCAGCTTACAGGGCTTGAGTTCCAATGAGCAGTTCTTC. The chain carries TRBV7-9 and TRBJ2-1; TRBD1 might be the D (5 bases). The germline gives CDR1 SEHNR, CDR2 FQNEAQ (reference sequence). The V end was cut by 2 bases, the J end by 6 bases, with 14 bases between. The CDR3 covers 15 residues.

The J gene is TRBJ1-2, the V gene TRBV20-1, with D unclear. The CDR3 covers 11 residues. Trimming cost V 0 bases and J 8 bases, with 7 bases left between them. Germline CDR1 DFQATT, CDR2 SNEGSKA (reference sequence). CDR3 in amino acids: CSARDSRGYTF. In nucleotides, the CDR3 is TGCAGTGCTAGAGATAGTAGAGGCTACACCTTC.

This clone has only one observation. This sequence joins TRBV5-4 and TRBJ2-2, with no clear D. The CDR3 totals 14 residues. Trimming took 3 bases from V and 0 from J, leaving 6 bases between them. Germline-derived CDR1 and CDR2 are SGHNT and YYREEE (reference sequence). CDR3 sequence reads: CASSYGANTGELFF. For the CDR3, the DNA is TGTGCCAGCAGCTATGGGGCGAACACCGGGGAGCTGTTTTTT. The full variable domain, rest sourced from reference TRBV5-4 and TRBJ2-2, is ETGVTQSPTHLIKTRGQQVTLRCSSQSGHNTVSWYQQALGQGPQFIFQYYREEENGRGNFPPRFSGLQFPNYSSELNVNALELDDSALYLCASSYGANTGELFFGEGSRLTVL.

The V call is TRBV13, the J call TRBJ2-6; tentative D call: TRBD1 (5 bases). The germline V gene has CDR1 PRHDT and CDR2 FYEKMQ (reference sequence). Trimming took off 0 bases at V and 0 bases at J, with 9 bases between the two ends. This CDR3 contains 17 residues. This CDR3 reads CASSLGDSFSGANVLTF. CDR3 in DNA: TGTGCCAGCAGCTTAGGAGACAGTTTCTCTGGGGCCAACGTCCTGACTTTC. The full variable domain, completed using reference TRBV13 and TRBJ2-6, is AAGVIQSPRHLIKEKRETATLKCYPIPRHDTVYWYQQGPGQDPQFLISFYEKMQSDKGSIPDRFSAQQFSDYHSELNMSSLELGDSALYFCASSLGDSFSGANVLTFGAGSRLTVL.

The chain combines TRBV19 with TRBJ1-5; no clear D. Trimming took 3 bases from V and 5 from J, leaving 11 bases between them. The germline CDR1 and CDR2 sequences are LNHDA and SQIVND (reference sequence). CDR3 length equals 14 residues. The CDR3 sequence is CASSIGRSHQPQHF. For the CDR3, the DNA is TGTGCCAGTAGTATCGGGAGGTCCCATCAGCCCCAGCATTTT.

In nucleotides, the CDR3 is TGTGCCAGCAGCTCTCCCTCGGAAACCGGGGAGCTGTTTTTT. It yields the protein CASSSPSETGELFF. The V call is TRBV7-3, the J call TRBJ2-2; no clear D gene. CDR1 SGHTA and CDR2 FQGTGA come from the germline V gene. The V end lost 4 bases, the J end lost 5 bases, and 11 bases lay between the germline ends. This CDR3 has 14 amino acids.

The chain employs TRBV29-1 and TRBJ1-2, with D possibly TRBD1 on 5 matching bases. Trimming cost V 7 bases and J 8 bases, with 14 bases left between them. Germline CDR1 is SQVTM and CDR2 is ANQGSEA. This CDR3 region has 11 residues. This CDR3 is CSAQRGGGYTF. As DNA, the CDR3 is TGCAGCGCCCAACGGGGGGGAGGCTACACCTTC. Full variable domain (outside the CDR3, taken from reference TRBV29-1 and TRBJ1-2): SAVISQKPSRDICQRGTSLTIQCQVDSQVTMMFWYRQQPGQSLTLIATANQGSEATYESGFVIDKFPISRPNLTFSTLTVSNMSPEDSSIYLCSAQRGGGYTFGSGTRLTVV.

The V and J genes are TRBV5-4 and TRBJ2-2; no clear D. CDR1 is SGHNT and CDR2 is YYREEE in the germline V gene (reference sequence). The CDR3 spans 13 residues. Trimming removed 4 bases from V and 6 bases from J, with 10 bases in between. CDR3 nucleotides: TGTGCCAGCAGCGCTTACGAGTCCGGGGAGCTGTTTTTT. Amino acid sequence: CASSAYESGELFF. Full variable domain (rest looked up from reference TRBV5-4 and TRBJ2-2): ETGVTQSPTHLIKTRGQQVTLRCSSQSGHNTVSWYQQALGQGPQFIFQYYREEENGRGNFPPRFSGLQFPNYSSELNVNALELDDSALYLCASSAYESGELFFGEGSRLTVL.

The genes are TRBV27 and TRBJ2-3; D is undetermined. Trimming removed 4 bases at V and 4 bases at J, with 6 bases between. Germline V gene sequence: CDR1 MNHEY, CDR2 SMNVEV (reference sequence). The CDR3 has 12 residues. CDR3 sequence: CASSSYPDTQYF. The CDR3 coding sequence is TGTGCCAGCAGTTCATACCCAGATACGCAGTATTTT.

The chain links TRBV10-3 to TRBJ2-3; unclear D gene. V lost 5 bases and J 1 base, leaving 7 bases between the germline ends. The CDR3 runs to 13 residues. Germline CDR1 ENHRY, CDR2 SYGVKD. The CDR3 loop is CAISSLGTDTQYF. CDR3 in DNA: TGTGCCATCAGTAGCTTGGGCACAGATACGCAGTATTTT.

DNA of the CDR3: TGTGCCAGCAGCTGGGGACAGGGGTCGGGATCCTACAATGAGCAGTTCTTC. It specifies CASSWGQGSGSYNEQFF. The J gene is TRBJ2-1, the V gene TRBV7-2, with 10 bases aligning to TRBD1. Trimming removed 4 bases from V and 1 base from J; junction bases left unmatched: 7. Germline V gene sequence: CDR1 SGHTA, CDR2 FQGNSA. The CDR3 length is 17 residues.

The rearrangement uses TRBV18 and TRBJ2-2, with D perhaps being TRBD1 or TRBD2 (5 bases each). Germline values: CDR1 KGHSH, CDR2 LQKENI. The V end lost 3 bases, the J end lost 6 bases, and 11 bases lay between the germline ends. There are 14 residues in the CDR3. CDR3 sequence reads: CASSPMRGSGELFF. CDR3 in DNA: TGTGCCAGCTCACCGATGAGGGGCTCCGGGGAGCTGTTTTTT.

The chain couples TRBV28 to TRBJ2-7, with TRBD2 matching over 8 bases. Germline V gene sequence: CDR1 MDHEN, CDR2 SYDVKM. The CDR3 extends over 15 amino acids. Germline trimming cut 6 bases from V and 7 bases from J; bases unmatched to any gene: 14. The CDR3 sequence is CASRIPGLGFREQYF. The CDR3 nucleotides are TGTGCCAGCAGGATACCGGGACTAGGGTTTCGTGAGCAGTACTTC.

V and J are TRBV19 and TRBJ1-1, with D possibly being TRBD1 (5 bases). The CDR3 loop spans 15 amino acids. Trimming stripped 2 bases from V and 4 bases from J, with 14 bases between. CDR1 LNHDA and CDR2 SQIVND come from the germline V gene (reference sequence). DNA of the CDR3: TGTGCCAGTAGTATACCGGGACGGGGCACCACTGAAGCTTTCTTT. Translation: CASSIPGRGTTEAFF.

The V gene is TRBV6-5, the J gene TRBJ2-3, with TRBD1 matching 7 bases. The ends lost 6 bases at V and 8 bases at J; junction bases unmatched: 14. Germline CDR1 and CDR2: MNHEY and SVGAGI. This CDR3 is 15 amino acids long. Here the CDR3 DNA reads TGTGCCAGCAGCAATACAGGGGTCGACATGGGTACGCAGTATTTT. Translation: CASSNTGVDMGTQYF.

The chain employs TRBV18 and TRBJ1-2; a weak D match, TRBD1 (6 bases). Between the trimmed V and J ends, which lost 3 bases and 1 base, there was a span of 12 bases. The CDR3 is 15 residues long. Germline values: CDR1 KGHSH, CDR2 LQKENI. CDR3 region: CASSPGQNVNYGYTF. The DNA of the CDR3 is TGTGCCAGCTCACCTGGACAGAACGTTAACTATGGCTACACCTTC.

This chain links TRBV11-2 with TRBJ1-3, with TRBD1 matching 7 bases. Looked up from germline, CDR1 is SGHAT and CDR2 is FQNNGV. This CDR3 contains 14 residues. Trimming cost V 2 bases and J 6 bases; bases outside gene matches: 4. CDR3 DNA sequence: TGTGCCAGCAGCTTAACAGGGGTAGAAAACACCATATATTTT. It is translated as CASSLTGVENTIYF.

The genes are TRBV5-1 and TRBJ2-7; 7 nucleotides line up with TRBD2. The length of the CDR3 is 15 residues. V gave up 1 base and J gave up 5 bases; unmatched junction bases: 9. Germline loops: CDR1 SGHRS, CDR2 YFSETQ. In nucleotides, the CDR3 is TGCGCCAGCAGCTTGCTGGGACTAAGGGTCGACGAGCAGTACTTC. This gives the protein CASSLLGLRVDEQYF.

The chain joins TRBV5-1 to TRBJ2-3; perhaps TRBD1 as D (6 bases). From germline, CDR1 is SGHRS and CDR2 YFSETQ. The V gene lost 0 bases and the J gene lost 7 bases, with 12 bases spanning the gap. This CDR3 comprises 14 residues. CDR3 nucleotides: TGCGCCAGCAGCTTGGTACTGGGGGCACATACGCAGTATTTT. Translated, it gives CASSLVLGAHTQYF.

This chain connects TRBV29-1 to TRBJ2-7; D not resolved. Trimming pared 4 bases from V and 4 bases from J, leaving 14 bases between. Germline loops: CDR1 SQVTM, CDR2 ANQGSEA. The CDR3 has 13 residues. As DNA, the CDR3 is TGCAGCGTTGGCAGAGCAACCGGGTACGAGCAGTACTTC. Its translation is CSVGRATGYEQYF.